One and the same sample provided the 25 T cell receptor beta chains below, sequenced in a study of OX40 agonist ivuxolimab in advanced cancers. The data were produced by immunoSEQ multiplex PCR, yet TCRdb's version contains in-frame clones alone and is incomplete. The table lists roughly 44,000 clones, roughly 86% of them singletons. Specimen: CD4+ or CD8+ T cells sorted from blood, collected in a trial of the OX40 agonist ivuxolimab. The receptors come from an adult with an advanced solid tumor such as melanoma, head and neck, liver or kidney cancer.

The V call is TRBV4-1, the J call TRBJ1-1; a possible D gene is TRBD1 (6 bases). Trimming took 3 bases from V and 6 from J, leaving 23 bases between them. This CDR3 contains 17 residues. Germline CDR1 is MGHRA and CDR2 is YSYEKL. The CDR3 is CASSHSLGQTGIPEAFF. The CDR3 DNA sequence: TGCGCCAGCAGCCACTCCCTGGGGCAGACAGGAATCCCTGAAGCTTTCTTT.

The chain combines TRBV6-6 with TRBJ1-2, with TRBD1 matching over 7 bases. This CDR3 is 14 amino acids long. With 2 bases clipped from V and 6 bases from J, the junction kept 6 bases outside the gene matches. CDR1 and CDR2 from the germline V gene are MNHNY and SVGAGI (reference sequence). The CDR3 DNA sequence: TGTGCCAGCAGTTACCTCGGACAGGTCGATGGCTACACCTTC. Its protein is CASSYLGQVDGYTF.

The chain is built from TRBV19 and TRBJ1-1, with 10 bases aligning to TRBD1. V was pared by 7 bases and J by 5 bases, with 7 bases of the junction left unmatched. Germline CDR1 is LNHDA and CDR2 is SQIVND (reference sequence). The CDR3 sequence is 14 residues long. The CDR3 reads CASNRQGAWTEAFF. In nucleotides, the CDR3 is TGTGCCAGTAACCGACAGGGGGCGTGGACTGAAGCTTTCTTT.

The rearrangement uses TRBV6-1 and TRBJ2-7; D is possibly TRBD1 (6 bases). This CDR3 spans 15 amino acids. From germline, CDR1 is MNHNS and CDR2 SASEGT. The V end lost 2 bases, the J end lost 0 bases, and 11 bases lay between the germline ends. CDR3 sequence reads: CASSELGTFSYEQYF. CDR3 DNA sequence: TGTGCCAGCAGTGAATTAGGGACATTCTCCTACGAGCAGTACTTC.

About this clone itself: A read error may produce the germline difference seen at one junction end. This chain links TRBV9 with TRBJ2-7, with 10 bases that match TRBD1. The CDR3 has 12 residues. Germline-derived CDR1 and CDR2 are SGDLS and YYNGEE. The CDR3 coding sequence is TGTGCAAGCAGGGGGACAGGGGTCGAGCAGTACTTC. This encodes CASRGTGVEQYF.

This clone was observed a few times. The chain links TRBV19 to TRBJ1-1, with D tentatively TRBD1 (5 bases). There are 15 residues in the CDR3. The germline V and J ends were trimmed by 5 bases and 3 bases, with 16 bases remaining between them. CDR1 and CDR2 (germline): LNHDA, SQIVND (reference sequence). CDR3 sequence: CASSGRGIGDTEAFF. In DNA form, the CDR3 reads TGTGCCAGTAGTGGTCGGGGGATTGGGGACACTGAAGCTTTCTTT.

The CDR3 here is CASSLGLSSYEQYF. CDR3 DNA: TGTGCCAGCAGCTTAGGACTGAGCTCCTACGAGCAGTACTTC. The V gene is TRBV11-2, the J gene TRBJ2-7; no clear D gene. V gave up 1 base and J gave up 0 bases, with 7 bases separating them. CDR3 length: 14 amino acids. CDR1 SGHAT and CDR2 FQNNGV come from the germline V gene.

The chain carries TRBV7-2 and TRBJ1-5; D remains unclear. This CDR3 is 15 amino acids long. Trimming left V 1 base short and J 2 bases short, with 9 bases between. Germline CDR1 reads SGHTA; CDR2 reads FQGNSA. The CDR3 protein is CASSLGRAGNQPQHF. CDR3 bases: TGTGCCAGCAGCTTAGGGAGGGCCGGCAATCAGCCCCAGCATTTT.

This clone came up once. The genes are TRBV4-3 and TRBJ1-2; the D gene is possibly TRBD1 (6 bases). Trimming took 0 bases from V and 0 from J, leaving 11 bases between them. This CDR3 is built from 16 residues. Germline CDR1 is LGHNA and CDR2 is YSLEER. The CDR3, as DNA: TGCGCCAGCAGCCAAGATCCGGGGGGCCCTAACTATGGCTACACCTTC. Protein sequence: CASSQDPGGPNYGYTF.

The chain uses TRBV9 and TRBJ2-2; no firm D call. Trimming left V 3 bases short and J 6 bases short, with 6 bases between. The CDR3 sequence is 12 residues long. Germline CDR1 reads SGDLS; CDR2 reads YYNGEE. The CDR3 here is CASSGTSGELFF. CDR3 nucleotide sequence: TGTGCCAGCAGCGGCACGTCCGGGGAGCTGTTTTTT.

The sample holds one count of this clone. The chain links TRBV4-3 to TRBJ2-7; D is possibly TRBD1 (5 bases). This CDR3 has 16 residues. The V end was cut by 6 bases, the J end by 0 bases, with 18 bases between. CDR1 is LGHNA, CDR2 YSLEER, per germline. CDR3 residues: CASRTALSGNSYEQYF. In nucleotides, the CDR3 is TGCGCCAGCAGGACAGCCCTTTCAGGCAACTCCTACGAGCAGTACTTC.

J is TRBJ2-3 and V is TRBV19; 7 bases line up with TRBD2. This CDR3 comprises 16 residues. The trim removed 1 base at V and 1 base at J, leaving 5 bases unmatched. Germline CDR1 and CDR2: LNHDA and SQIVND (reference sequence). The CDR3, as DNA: TGTGCCAGTAGTATAGGGGAGGGGACCCGCACAGATACGCAGTATTTT. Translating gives CASSIGEGTRTDTQYF.

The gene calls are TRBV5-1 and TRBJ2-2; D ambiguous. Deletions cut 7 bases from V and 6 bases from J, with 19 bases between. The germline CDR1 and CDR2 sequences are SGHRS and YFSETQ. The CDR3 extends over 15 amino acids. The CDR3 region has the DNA TGCGCCAGCGGGATTTTTGGGCGCCACGCCGGGGAGCTGTTTTTT. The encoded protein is CASGIFGRHAGELFF.

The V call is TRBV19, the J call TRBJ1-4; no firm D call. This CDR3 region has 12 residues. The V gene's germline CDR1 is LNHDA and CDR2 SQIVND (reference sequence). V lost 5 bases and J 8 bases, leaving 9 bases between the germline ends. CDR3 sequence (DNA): TGTGCCAGTAGTTTATCGGGGGAAAAACTGTTTTTT. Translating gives CASSLSGEKLFF.

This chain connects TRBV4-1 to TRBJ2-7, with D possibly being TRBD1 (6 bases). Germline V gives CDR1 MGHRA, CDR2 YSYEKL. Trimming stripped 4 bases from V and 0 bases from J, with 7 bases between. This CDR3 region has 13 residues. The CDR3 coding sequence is TGCGCCAGCAGCCGGGACACCTCCTACGAGCAGTACTTC. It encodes CASSRDTSYEQYF.

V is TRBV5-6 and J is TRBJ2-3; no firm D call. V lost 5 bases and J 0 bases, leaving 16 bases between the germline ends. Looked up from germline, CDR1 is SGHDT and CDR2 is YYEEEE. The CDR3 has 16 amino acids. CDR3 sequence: CASSRAPAVSTDTQYF. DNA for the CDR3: TGTGCCAGCAGTCGGGCTCCCGCGGTGAGCACAGATACGCAGTATTTT.

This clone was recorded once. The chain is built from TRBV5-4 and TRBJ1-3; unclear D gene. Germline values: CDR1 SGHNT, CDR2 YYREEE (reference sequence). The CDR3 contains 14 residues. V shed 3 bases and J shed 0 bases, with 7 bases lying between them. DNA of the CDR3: TGTGCCAGCAGCTCGGAGGACTCTGGAAACACCATATATTTT. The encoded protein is CASSSEDSGNTIYF. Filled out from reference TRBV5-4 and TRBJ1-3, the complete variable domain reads ETGVTQSPTHLIKTRGQQVTLRCSSQSGHNTVSWYQQALGQGPQFIFQYYREEENGRGNFPPRFSGLQFPNYSSELNVNALELDDSALYLCASSSEDSGNTIYFGEGSWLTVV.

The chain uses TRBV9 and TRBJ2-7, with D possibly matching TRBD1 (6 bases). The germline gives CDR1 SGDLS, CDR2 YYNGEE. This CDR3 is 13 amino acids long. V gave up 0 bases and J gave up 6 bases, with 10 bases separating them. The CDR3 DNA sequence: TGTGCCAGCAGCGTAGGCACAGGGCGCGAGCAGTACTTC. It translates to CASSVGTGREQYF.

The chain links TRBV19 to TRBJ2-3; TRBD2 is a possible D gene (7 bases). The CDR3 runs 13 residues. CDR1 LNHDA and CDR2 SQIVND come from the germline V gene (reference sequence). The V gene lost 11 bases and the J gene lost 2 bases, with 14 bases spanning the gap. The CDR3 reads CASRGGNTDTQYF. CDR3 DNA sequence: TGTGCCTCTAGGGGGGGAAACACAGATACGCAGTATTTT.

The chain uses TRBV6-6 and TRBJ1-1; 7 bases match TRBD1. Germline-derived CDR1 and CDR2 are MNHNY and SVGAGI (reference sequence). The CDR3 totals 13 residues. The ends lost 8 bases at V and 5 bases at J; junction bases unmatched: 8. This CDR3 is CASLYRGGTEAFF. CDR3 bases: TGTGCCAGCCTTTACAGGGGAGGAACTGAAGCTTTCTTT.

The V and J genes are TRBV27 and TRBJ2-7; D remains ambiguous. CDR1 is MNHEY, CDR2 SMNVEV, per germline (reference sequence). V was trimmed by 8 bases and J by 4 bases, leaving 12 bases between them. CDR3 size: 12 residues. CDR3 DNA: TGTGCCAGCGGTGAGCCCTTTTACGAGCAGTACTTC. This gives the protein CASGEPFYEQYF.

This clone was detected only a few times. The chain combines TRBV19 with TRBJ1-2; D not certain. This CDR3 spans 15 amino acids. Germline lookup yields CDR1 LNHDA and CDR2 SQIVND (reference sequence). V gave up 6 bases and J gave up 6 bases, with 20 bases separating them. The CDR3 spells CASRPEGWLIDGYTF. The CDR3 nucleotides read TGTGCCAGTAGACCCGAGGGTTGGCTCATCGATGGCTACACCTTC.

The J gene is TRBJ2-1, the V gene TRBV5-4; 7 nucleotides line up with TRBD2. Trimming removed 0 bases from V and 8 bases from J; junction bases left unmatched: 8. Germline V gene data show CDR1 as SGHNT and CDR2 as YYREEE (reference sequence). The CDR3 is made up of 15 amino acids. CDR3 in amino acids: CASSLAGGLVDEQFF. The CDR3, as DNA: TGTGCCAGCAGCTTGGCCGGTGGACTAGTGGATGAGCAGTTCTTC.

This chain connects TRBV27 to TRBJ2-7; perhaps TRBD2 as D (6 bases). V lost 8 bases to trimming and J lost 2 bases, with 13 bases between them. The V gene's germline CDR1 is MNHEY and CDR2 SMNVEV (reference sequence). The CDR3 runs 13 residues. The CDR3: CASGPGLTYEQYF. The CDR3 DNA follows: TGTGCCAGCGGTCCGGGACTTACCTACGAGCAGTACTTC.

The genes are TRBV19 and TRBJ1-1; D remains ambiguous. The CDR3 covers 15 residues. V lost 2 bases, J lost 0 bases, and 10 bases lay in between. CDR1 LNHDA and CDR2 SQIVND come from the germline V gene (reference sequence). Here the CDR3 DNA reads TGTGCCAGTAGTATAAACGACGGGCTGAACACTGAAGCTTTCTTT. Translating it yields CASSINDGLNTEAFF.